Below, 9 T cell receptor beta chains from the same sample are listed, as sequenced in a study of post-analysis software for immune sequencing data. General observations from the study: The study found TRBV5-6, TRBV5-1 and TRBV20-1 among four to six TRBV segments more frequent in patients than controls.

Included in the TCR beta cDNA libraries were unique molecular identifiers. TCRdb used MiXCR to reprocess the PCR reads, holding one entry per CDR3 protein. The sample contains about 200,000 distinct CDR3 sequences, 25% to 35% of which appear only once. Their specific antigens are unknown. The sample comprised blood. These receptors were collected from a girl between 2 and 17 years old with multiple sclerosis.

This clonotype appeared many times. The V and J genes are TRBV5-1 and TRBJ2-1, with 9 bases lining up with TRBD2. CDR1 is SGHRS, CDR2 YFSETQ, per germline. The CDR3 is made up of 15 amino acids. V was pared by 4 bases and J by 7 bases, with 9 bases of the junction left unmatched. This chain's CDR3 is CASSIEAGGRNEQFF. CDR3 bases: TGCGCCAGCAGCATAGAAGCGGGAGGCCGGAATGAGCAGTTCTTC.

This chain joins TRBV6-6 and TRBJ1-4; weak D call: TRBD1 (6 bases). Germline CDR1 reads MNHNY; CDR2 reads SVGAGI (reference sequence). The CDR3 contains 13 residues. V was cut by 6 bases and J by 8 bases, with 13 bases left in between. CDR3 residues: CASSKGRGEKLFF. The CDR3 nucleotides read TGTGCCAGCAGCAAGGGCAGGGGAGAAAAACTGTTTTTT.

This sequence joins TRBV3-1 and TRBJ2-5; D is possibly TRBD2 (6 bases). Trimming took 1 base from V and 3 from J, leaving 9 bases between them. Germline-derived CDR1 and CDR2 are LGHDT and YNNKEL (reference sequence). CDR3 size: 14 residues. Written as DNA, the CDR3 is TGTGCCAGCAGCCAAGCCGGGGGTGAAGAGACCCAGTACTTC. Amino acid sequence: CASSQAGGEETQYF.

This clonotype was detected a few times. This may come from a read error, since a much larger clone is one base off. The chain has TRBV29-1 and TRBJ2-7; 12 bases align to TRBD1. The CDR3 spans 14 residues. Germline CDR1 reads SQVTM; CDR2 reads ANQGSEA. The junction had 9 bases not matched to a gene; V was cut back by 7 bases and J by 5 bases. The CDR3 spells CSAKSGTGGHEQYF. The CDR3 DNA is TGCAGCGCTAAGTCCGGGACAGGGGGCCACGAGCAGTACTTC.

This clonotype was found many times. The V and J genes are TRBV7-9 and TRBJ2-1, with D unresolved. The V end was cut by 3 bases, the J end by 14 bases, with 11 bases between. CDR3 length: 11 amino acids. Germline V gene data show CDR1 as SEHNR and CDR2 as FQNEAQ (reference sequence). The CDR3: CASSFRGPEFF. The CDR3 DNA reads as TGTGCCAGCAGCTTTAGAGGACCAGAGTTCTTC.

The chain couples TRBV28 to TRBJ1-5; 7 positions match TRBD1. With 6 bases clipped from V and 3 bases from J, the junction kept 5 bases outside the gene matches. Germline CDR1 MDHEN, CDR2 SYDVKM. The CDR3 is made up of 14 amino acids. The CDR3 loop reads CASSRDSNNQPQHF. The CDR3 region has the DNA TGTGCCAGCAGCCGGGACAGCAACAATCAGCCCCAGCATTTT.

This clonotype was detected many times. The chain combines TRBV12-3 or TRBV12-4 with TRBJ1-4; D gene unclear. Trimming pared 6 bases from V and 0 bases from J, leaving 11 bases between. CDR3 length: 15 residues. The CDR3 DNA follows: TGTGCCAGCAGGCCAAACCTAGCAACTAATGAAAAACTGTTTTTT. Amino acids: CASRPNLATNEKLFF.

The table lists this clonotype with a few counts. V gene TRBV29-1 combines with J gene TRBJ1-2, with 9 bases identical to TRBD1. Germline V gene lookup returns CDR1 SQVTM and CDR2 ANQGSEA. V shed 7 bases, J shed 3 bases, and the junction held 6 bases outside the gene matches. The CDR3 is made up of 13 amino acids. The CDR3 region is CSAGTGMDYGYTF. The DNA for the CDR3 is TGCAGCGCTGGGACAGGGATGGACTATGGCTACACCTTC. The full variable domain, rest sourced from reference TRBV29-1 and TRBJ1-2, is SAVISQKPSRDICQRGTSLTIQCQVDSQVTMMFWYRQQPGQSLTLIATANQGSEATYESGFVIDKFPISRPNLTFSTLTVSNMSPEDSSIYLCSAGTGMDYGYTFGSGTRLTVV.

The chain has TRBV28 and TRBJ2-1; D unresolved. Judging by the DNA end, TRBJ2-7 fits better; the J call may be wrong. This CDR3 is built from 15 residues. Looked up from germline, CDR1 is MDHEN and CDR2 is SYDVKM. The CDR3 is CASSSDPRSYNEQYF. The DNA for the CDR3 is TGTGCCAGCAGTTCTGACCCGCGCTCCTACAATGAGCAGTACTTC.